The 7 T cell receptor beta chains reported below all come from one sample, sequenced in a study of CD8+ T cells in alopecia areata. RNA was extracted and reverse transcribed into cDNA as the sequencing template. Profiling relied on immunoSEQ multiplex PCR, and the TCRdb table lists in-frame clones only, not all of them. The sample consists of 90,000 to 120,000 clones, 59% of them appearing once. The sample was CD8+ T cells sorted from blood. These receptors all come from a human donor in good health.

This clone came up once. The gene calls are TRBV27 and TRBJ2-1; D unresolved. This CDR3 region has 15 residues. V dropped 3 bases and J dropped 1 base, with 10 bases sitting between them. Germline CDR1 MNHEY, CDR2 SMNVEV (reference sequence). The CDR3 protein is CASSFEERSYNEQFF. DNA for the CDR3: TGTGCCAGCAGTTTTGAAGAAAGATCCTACAATGAGCAGTTCTTC.

This chain's CDR3 is CASSLGLEFPGELFF. CDR3 coding DNA: TGTGCCAGCAGCTTAGGTCTGGAGTTCCCCGGGGAGCTGTTTTTT. The chain employs TRBV7-8 and TRBJ2-2; D call uncertain. The length of the CDR3 is 15 residues. Per the germline V gene, CDR1 is SGHVS and CDR2 is FQNEAQ. With 1 base removed from V and 6 bases from J, the gap between germline ends came to 12 bases.

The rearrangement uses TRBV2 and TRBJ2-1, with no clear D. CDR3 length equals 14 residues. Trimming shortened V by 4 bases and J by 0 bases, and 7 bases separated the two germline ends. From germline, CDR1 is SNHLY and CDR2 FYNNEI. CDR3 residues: CASSGTRSYNEQFF. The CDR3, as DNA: TGTGCCAGCAGTGGCACTCGCTCCTACAATGAGCAGTTCTTC.

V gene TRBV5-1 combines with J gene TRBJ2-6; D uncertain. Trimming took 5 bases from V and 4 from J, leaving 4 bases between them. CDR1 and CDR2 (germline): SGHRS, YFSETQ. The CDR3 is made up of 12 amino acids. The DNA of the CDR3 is TGCGCCAGCAGGCTGGGGGCCAACGTCCTGACTTTC. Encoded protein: CASRLGANVLTF.

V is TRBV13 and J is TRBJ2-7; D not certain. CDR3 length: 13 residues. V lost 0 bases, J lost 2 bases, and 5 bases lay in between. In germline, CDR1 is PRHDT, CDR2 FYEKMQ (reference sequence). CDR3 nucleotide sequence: TGTGCCAGCAGCTTAGGCTCCCCCTACGAGCAGTACTTC. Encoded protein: CASSLGSPYEQYF.

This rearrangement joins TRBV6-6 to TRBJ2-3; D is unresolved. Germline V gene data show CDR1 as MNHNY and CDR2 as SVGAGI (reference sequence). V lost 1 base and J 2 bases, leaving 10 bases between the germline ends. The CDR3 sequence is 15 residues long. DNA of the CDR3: TGTGCCAGCAGTTACTATCCAGCTCCCACAGATACGCAGTATTTT. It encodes CASSYYPAPTDTQYF.

CDR3 coding DNA: TGTGCCTGGAGCATCGACGGAACCTCCTACGAGCAGTACTTC. Encoded protein: CAWSIDGTSYEQYF. The chain combines TRBV30 with TRBJ2-7; D call uncertain. Germline V gives CDR1 GTSNPN, CDR2 SVGIG (reference sequence). V was pared by 3 bases and J by 0 bases, with 12 bases between. The CDR3 extends over 14 amino acids.